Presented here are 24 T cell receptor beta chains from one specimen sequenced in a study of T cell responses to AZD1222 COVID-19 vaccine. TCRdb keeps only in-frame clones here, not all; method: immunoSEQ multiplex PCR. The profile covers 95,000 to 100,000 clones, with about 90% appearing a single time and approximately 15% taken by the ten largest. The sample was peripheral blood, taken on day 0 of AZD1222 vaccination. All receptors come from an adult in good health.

The CDR3 spells CASSIGLASFQETQYF. DNA for the CDR3: TGTGCCAGCAGCATAGGACTAGCGTCGTTCCAAGAGACCCAGTACTTC. The J gene is TRBJ2-5, the V gene TRBV6-2 or TRBV6-3, with 9 positions matching TRBD2. This CDR3 spans 16 amino acids. V shed 6 bases and J 1 base; nucleotides not matched to a gene: 9. The germline CDR1 and CDR2 sequences are MNHEY and SVGEGT.

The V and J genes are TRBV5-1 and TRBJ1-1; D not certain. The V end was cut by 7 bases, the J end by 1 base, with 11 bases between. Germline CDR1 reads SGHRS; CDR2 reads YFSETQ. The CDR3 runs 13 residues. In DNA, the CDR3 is TGCGCCAGCGGCATTTCGGGGAACACTGAAGCTTTCTTT. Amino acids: CASGISGNTEAFF.

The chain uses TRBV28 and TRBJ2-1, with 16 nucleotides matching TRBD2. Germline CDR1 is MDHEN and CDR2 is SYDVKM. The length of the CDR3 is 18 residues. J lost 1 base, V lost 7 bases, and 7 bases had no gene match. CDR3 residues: CASNPGLAGGPSYNEQFF. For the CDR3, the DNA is TGTGCCAGCAACCCGGGACTAGCGGGAGGGCCGTCCTACAATGAGCAGTTCTTC. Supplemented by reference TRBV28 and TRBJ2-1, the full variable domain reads DVKVTQSSRYLVKRTGEKVFLECVQDMDHENMFWYRQDPGLGLRLIYFSYDVKMKEKGDIPEGYSVSREKKERFSLILESASTNQTSMYLCASNPGLAGGPSYNEQFFGPGTRLTVL.

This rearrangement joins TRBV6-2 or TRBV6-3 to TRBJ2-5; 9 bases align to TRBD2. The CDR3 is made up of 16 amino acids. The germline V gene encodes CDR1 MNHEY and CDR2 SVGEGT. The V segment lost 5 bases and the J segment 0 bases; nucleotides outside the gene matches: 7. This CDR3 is CASSRGTSYNQETQYF. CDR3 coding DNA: TGTGCCAGCAGTCGCGGGACTAGCTACAACCAAGAGACCCAGTACTTC.

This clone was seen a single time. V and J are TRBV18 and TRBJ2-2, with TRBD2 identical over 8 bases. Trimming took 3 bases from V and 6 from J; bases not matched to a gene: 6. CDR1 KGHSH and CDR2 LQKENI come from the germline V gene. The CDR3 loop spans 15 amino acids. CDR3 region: CASSPSGGAAGELFF. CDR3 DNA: TGTGCCAGCTCACCCAGCGGGGGCGCAGCCGGGGAGCTGTTTTTT.

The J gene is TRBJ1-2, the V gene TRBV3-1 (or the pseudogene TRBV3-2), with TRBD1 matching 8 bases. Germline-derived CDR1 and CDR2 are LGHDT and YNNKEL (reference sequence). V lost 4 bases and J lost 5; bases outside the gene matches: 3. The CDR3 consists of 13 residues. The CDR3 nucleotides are TGTGCCAGCAGCCTCAACAGGGGGTATGGCTACACCTTC. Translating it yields CASSLNRGYGYTF.

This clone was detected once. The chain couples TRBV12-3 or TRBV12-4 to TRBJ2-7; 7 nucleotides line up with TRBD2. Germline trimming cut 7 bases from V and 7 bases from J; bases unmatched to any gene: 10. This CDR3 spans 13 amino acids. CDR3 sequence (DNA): TGTGCCAGCACCCTGGGGTGGGAGGGAGAGCAGTACTTC. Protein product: CASTLGWEGEQYF.

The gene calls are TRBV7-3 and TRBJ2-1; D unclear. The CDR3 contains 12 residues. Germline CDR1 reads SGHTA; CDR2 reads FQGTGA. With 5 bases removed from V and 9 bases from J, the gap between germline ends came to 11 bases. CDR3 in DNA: TGTGCCAGCAGCCCTCCGATTGGTGAGCAGTTCTTC. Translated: CASSPPIGEQFF.

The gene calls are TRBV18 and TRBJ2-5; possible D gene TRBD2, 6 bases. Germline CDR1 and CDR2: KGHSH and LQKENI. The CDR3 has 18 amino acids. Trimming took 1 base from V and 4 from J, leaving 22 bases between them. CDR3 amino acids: CASSPRAGTVLGLETQYF. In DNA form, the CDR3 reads TGTGCCAGCTCACCACGTGCGGGGACGGTGTTGGGGCTAGAGACCCAGTACTTC.

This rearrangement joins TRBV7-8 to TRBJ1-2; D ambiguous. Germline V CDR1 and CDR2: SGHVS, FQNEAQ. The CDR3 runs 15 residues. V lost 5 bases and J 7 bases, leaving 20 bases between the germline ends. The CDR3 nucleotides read TGTGCCAGCAGCCCGACCGATCCAATGCGAAGTGGCTACACCTTC. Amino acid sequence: CASSPTDPMRSGYTF. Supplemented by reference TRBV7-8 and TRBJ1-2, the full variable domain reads GAGVSQSPRYKVAKRGQDVALRCDPISGHVSLFWYQQALGQGPEFLTYFQNEAQLDKSGLPSDRFFAERPEGSVSTLKIQRTQQEDSAVYLCASSPTDPMRSGYTFGSGTRLTVV.

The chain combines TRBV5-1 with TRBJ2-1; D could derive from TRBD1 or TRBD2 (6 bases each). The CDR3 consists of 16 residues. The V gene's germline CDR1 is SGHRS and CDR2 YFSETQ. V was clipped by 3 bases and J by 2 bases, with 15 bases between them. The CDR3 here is CASSSSGATPYNEQFF. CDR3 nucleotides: TGCGCCAGCAGCTCCTCGGGGGCTACCCCCTACAATGAGCAGTTCTTC.

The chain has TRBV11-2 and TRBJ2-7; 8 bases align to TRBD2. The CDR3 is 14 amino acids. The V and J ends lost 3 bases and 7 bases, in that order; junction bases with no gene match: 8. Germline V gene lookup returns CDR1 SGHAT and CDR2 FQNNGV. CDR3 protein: CASSFGGGPGEQYF. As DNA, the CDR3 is TGTGCCAGCAGCTTCGGCGGGGGGCCAGGGGAGCAGTACTTC.

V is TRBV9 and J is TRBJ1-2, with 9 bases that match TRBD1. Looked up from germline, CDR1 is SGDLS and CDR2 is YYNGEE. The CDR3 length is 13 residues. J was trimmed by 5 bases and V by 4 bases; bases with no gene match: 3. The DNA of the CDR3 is TGTGCCAGCAGCTTACAGGGGGCTTATGGCTACACCTTC. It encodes CASSLQGAYGYTF.

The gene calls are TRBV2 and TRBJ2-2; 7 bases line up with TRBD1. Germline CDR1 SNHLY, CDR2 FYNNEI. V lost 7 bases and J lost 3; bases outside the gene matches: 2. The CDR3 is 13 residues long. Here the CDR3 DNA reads TGTGCCAGCAAGGGGGCGGACACCGGGGAGCTGTTTTTT. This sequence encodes CASKGADTGELFF.

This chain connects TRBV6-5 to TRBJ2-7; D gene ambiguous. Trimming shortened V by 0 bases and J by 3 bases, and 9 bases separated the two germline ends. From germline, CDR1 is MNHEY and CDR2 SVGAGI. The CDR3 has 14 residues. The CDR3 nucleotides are TGTGCCAGCAGTTACTCGACAAGTCGCTACGAGCAGTACTTC. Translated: CASSYSTSRYEQYF.

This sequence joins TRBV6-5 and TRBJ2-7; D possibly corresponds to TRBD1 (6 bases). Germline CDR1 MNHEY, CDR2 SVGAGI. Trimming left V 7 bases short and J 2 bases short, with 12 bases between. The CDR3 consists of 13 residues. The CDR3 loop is CASTDRSTYEQYF. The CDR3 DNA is TGTGCCAGCACCGACAGGAGCACCTACGAGCAGTACTTC.

The CDR3 nucleotides read TGTGCCATCAGTGAGTCGGAGGCTAAACGGTCTGGCTACACCTTC. Its translation is CAISESEAKRSGYTF. The gene calls are TRBV10-3 and TRBJ1-2; no reliable D call. The germline V gene encodes CDR1 ENHRY and CDR2 SYGVKD. This CDR3 is 15 amino acids long. V was cut by 0 bases and J by 7 bases, with 15 bases left in between.

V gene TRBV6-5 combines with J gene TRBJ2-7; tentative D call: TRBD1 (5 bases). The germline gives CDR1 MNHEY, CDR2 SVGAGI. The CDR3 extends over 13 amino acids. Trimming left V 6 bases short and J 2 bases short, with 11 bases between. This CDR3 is CASRVDKAYEQYF. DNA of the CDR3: TGTGCCAGCAGGGTGGACAAAGCCTACGAGCAGTACTTC.

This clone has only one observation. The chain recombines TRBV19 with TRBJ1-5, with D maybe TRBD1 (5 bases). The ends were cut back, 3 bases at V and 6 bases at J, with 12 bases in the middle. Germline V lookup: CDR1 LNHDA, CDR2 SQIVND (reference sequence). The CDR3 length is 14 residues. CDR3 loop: CASSIPGWGQPQHF. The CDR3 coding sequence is TGTGCCAGTAGTATTCCAGGGTGGGGTCAGCCCCAGCATTTT.

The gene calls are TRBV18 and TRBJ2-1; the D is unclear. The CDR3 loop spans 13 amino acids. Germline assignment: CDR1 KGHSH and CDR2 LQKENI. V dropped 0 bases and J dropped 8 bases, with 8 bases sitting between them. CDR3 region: CASSPPPSDEQFF. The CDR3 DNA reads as TGTGCCAGCTCACCACCCCCCTCGGATGAGCAGTTCTTC.

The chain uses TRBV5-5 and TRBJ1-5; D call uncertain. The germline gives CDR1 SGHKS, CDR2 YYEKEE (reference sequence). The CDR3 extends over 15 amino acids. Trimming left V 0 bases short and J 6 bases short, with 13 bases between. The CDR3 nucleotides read TGTGCCAGCAGCTTGGATCTGGGTCCGCTTCAGCCCCAGCATTTT. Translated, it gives CASSLDLGPLQPQHF. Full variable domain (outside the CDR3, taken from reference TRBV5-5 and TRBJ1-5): DAGVTQSPTHLIKTRGQQVTLRCSPISGHKSVSWYQQVLGQGPQFIFQYYEKEERGRGNFPDRFSARQFPNYSSELNVNALLLGDSALYLCASSLDLGPLQPQHFGDGTRLSIL.

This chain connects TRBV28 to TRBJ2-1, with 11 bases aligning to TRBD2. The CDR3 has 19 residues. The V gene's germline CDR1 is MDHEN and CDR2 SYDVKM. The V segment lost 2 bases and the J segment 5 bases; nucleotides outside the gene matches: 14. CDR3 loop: CASSLGRASGRFVDNEQFF. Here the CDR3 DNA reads TGTGCCAGCAGTTTAGGTCGGGCTAGCGGGAGGTTTGTAGACAATGAGCAGTTCTTC.

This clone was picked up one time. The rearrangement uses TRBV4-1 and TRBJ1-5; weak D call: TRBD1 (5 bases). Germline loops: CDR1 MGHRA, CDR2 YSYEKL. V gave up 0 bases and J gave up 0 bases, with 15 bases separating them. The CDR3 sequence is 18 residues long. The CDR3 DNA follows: TGCGCCAGCAGCCAAGATGTGCAGGGCGGTAATAGCAATCAGCCCCAGCATTTT. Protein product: CASSQDVQGGNSNQPQHF.

The CDR3 DNA is TGTGCCCAGGACAGGAGGAACACTGAAGCTTTCTTT. This translates into CAQDRRNTEAFF. The J gene is TRBJ1-1, the V gene TRBV30; 7 bases are shared with TRBD1. CDR1 and CDR2 from the germline V gene are GTSNPN and SVGIG (reference sequence). Trimming at V came to 8 bases and at J to 1 base, leaving 4 bases not matched to a gene. The CDR3 runs 12 residues.